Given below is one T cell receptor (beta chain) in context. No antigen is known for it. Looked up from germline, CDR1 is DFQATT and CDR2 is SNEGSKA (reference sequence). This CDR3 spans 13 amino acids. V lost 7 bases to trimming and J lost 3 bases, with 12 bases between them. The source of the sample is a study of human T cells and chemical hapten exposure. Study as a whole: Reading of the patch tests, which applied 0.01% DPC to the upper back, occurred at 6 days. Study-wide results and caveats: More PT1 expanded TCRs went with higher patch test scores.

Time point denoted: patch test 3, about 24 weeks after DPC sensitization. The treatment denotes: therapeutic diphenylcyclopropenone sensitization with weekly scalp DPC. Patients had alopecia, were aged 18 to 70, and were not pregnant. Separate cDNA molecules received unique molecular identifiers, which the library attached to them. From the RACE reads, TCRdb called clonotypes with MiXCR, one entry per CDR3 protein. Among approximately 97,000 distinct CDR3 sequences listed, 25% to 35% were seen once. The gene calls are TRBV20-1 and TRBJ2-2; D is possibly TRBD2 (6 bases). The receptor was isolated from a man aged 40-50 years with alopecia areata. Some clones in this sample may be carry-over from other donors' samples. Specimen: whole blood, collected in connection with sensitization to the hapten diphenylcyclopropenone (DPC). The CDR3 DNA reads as TGCAGTGGAAGCCGGGACTACACCGGGGAGCTGTTTTTT. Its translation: CSGSRDYTGELFF.